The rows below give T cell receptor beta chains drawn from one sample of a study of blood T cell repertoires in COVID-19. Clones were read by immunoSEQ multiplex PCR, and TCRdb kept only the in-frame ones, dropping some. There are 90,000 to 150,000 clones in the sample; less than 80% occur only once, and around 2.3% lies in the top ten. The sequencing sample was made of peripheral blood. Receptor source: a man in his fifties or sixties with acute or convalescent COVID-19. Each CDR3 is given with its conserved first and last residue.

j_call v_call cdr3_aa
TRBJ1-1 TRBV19 CASSIGTFETEAFF
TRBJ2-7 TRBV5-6 CASSPGTGWYEQYF
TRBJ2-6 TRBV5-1 CASSPRQAGANVLTF
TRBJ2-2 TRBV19 CASSKTGVDTGELFF
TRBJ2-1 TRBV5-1 CASSFSVAGGLDNEQFF
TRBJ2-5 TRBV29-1 CSVESEQETQYF
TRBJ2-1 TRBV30 CAWDRGQGDNEQFF
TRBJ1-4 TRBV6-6 CASSPTQGALFNEKLFF
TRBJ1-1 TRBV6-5 CASSYSQNTEAFF
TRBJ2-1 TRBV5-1 CASSLEGGPPSYNEQFF
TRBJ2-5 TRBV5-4 CASSFDRGFQETQYF
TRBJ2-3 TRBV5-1 CASSLGTSGSTDTQYF
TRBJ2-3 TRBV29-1 CSVTTSGGGNTQYF
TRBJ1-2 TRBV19 CASSIGGGADYGYTF
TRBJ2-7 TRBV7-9 CASSFPQYPEQYF
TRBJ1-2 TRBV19 CASSANIGYGYTF
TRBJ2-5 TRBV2 CASSGTSGNRRETQYF
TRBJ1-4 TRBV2 CATRPGNEKLFF
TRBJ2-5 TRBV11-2 CASRLDFGGQETQYF
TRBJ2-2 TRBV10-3 CAISEMGQNTGELFF
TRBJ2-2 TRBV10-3 CAISGQYYTGELFF
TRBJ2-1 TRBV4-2 CASSQDPVGEPYNEQFF
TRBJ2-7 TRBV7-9 CASSSYRYEQYF
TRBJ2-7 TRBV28 CASSFSSGIAYEQYF
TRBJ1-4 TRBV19 CASSGRVNEKLFF
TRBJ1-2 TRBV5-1 CASSLEGARNGYTF
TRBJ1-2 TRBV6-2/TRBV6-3 CASSRLPRTDGYTF